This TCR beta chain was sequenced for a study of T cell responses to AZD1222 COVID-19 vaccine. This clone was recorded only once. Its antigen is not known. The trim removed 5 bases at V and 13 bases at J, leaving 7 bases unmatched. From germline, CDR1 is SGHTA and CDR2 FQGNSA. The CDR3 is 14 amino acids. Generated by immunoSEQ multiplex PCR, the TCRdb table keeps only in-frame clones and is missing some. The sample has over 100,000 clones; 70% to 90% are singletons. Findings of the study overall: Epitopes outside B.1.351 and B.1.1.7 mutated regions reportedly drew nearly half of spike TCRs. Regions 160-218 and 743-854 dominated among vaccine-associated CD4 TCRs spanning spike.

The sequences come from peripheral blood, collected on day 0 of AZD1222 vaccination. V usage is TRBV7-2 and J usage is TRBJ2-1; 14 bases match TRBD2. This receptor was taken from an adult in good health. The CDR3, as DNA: TGTGCCAGCAGCCAGGGACTAGCGGGAGACCCTCAGTTCTTC. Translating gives CASSQGLAGDPQFF.